What follows is one T cell receptor beta chain and its context. The antigen is not known. These data are taken from a study of CD8 T cells in ankylosing spondylitis. Study outcomes and limitations: Disease-linked clones, CD8+, were relatively rare in peripheral blood. In ankylosing spondylitis blood, a motif of about eight highly homologous TCR beta variants appeared characteristic. The clones that were linked to disease were reported to be significantly enriched in matched synovial fluid samples from ankylosing spondylitis patients.

Germline CDR1 and CDR2: MGHDK and SYGVNS. The CDR3 length is 15 residues. Deletions cut 1 base from V and 4 bases from J, with 13 bases between. Construction of TCR beta libraries was performed using quantitative 5'-RACE with molecular barcodes. Using its own MiXCR run on the 5' RACE reads, TCRdb lists one record per CDR3 protein. The repertoire holds about 130,000 distinct CDR3 sequences, with approximately 9.7% as singletons. The genes are TRBV25-1 and TRBJ2-5; no reliable D call. This TCR came from a male donor with ankylosing spondylitis or in good health (not recorded which). The sequenced sample was blood, either unsorted or a sorted T cell fraction (not recorded which). CDR3 residues: CASSESAPIPETQYF. CDR3 coding DNA: TGTGCCAGCAGTGAATCGGCCCCAATCCCAGAGACCCAGTACTTC.